This is a list of T cell receptor beta chains from one sample in a study of metastatic and nonmetastatic thyroid tumors. TCRdb re-called the PCR reads through MiXCR. The profile covers approximately 37,000 clones, with 15% appearing a single time and around 19% taken by the ten largest. The sample was blood. The receptors were gathered from a male donor with papillary thyroid cancer or a benign thyroid nodule (not recorded which). Some clones in this sample may be carry-over from other donors' samples. Both conserved end residues are part of each CDR3. A D gene is named only where the DNA matches it firmly. Clone size, where shown, is once, few, many, or a class for clones that have expanded.

d_call clone_size j_call v_call cdr3_aa cdr3_nt
- few TRBJ1-1 TRBV10-1 CASSGSGWTEALF TGCGCCAGCAGTGGGTCCGGGTGGACTGAAGCTTTATTT
- many TRBJ1-4 TRBV2 CASSAEALVREKLFF TGTGCCAGCAGCGCGGAGGCCCTAGTGAGGGAAAAACTGTTTTTT
TRBD1 - TRBJ1-4 TRBV7-9 CASSRDRGNEKLFF TGTGCCAGCAGTCGGGACAGGGGAAACGAAAAACTGTTTTTT
- medium-sized TRBJ2-2 TRBV6-1 CASSWGPTGTGELFF TGTGCCAGCAGCTGGGGACCCACGGGGACCGGGGAGCTGTTTTTT
- many TRBJ2-3 TRBV20-1 CSTQRPLDTQYF TGCAGCACACAACGGCCTCTAGATACGCAGTATTTT
- - TRBJ2-3 TRBV28 CASSLTAPDTQYF TGTGCCAGCAGTTTAACAGCGCCAGATACGCAGTATTTT
TRBD1 many TRBJ2-5 TRBV27 CASSPHEGASETQYF TGTGCCAGCAGCCCGCACGAGGGGGCATCGGAGACCCAGTACTTC
- - TRBJ2-1 TRBV5-1 CASSLGDGDYNEQFF TGCGCCAGCAGCTTGGGTGACGGGGACTACAATGAGCAGTTCTTC
- - TRBJ2-1 TRBV6-5 CASIYQVTRCNEQFF TGTGCCAGCATTTACCAGGTGACACGATGCAATGAGCAGTTCTTC
TRBD1 many TRBJ2-7 TRBV10-2 CASSEPPRTGRPYEQYF TGCGCCAGCAGTGAGCCCCCACGGACAGGGCGCCCCTACGAGCAGTACTTC
TRBD2 many TRBJ2-7 TRBV11-1 CASSSSLGSGGSSYEQYF TGTGCCAGCAGCTCCTCCCTAGGTAGCGGGGGAAGCTCCTACGAGCAGTACTTC
TRBD1 many TRBJ1-2 TRBV5-1 CASRTGSYGYTF TGCGCCAGCCGGACAGGGAGCTATGGCTACACCTTC
- many TRBJ2-2 TRBV5-6 CASSLGIGELFF TGTGCCAGCAGCTTGGGAATCGGGGAGCTGTTTTTT
- many TRBJ2-1 TRBV10-2 CASTKGLSNEQFF TGCGCCAGCACCAAAGGGCTCTCCAATGAGCAGTTCTTC
- - TRBJ1-2 TRBV18 CASSPIGSGQAQGYTF TGTGCCAGCTCACCAATTGGGTCCGGGCAGGCCCAGGGCTACACCTTC
- many TRBJ2-7 TRBV20-1 CSAKGAYEQYF TGCAGTGCTAAGGGGGCCTACGAGCAGTACTTC
- many TRBJ1-1 TRBV5-1 CASSSLQLNTEAFF TGCGCCAGCAGCTCCTTACAGTTGAACACTGAAGCTTTCTTT
TRBD1 - TRBJ1-1 TRBV6-1 CASSRVATGYAEAFF TGTGCCAGCAGTAGAGTAGCGACAGGGTACGCTGAAGCTTTCTTT
- many TRBJ2-1 TRBV7-9 CASSFLPDFSSYNEQFF TGTGCCAGCAGCTTTTTACCGGATTTTAGCTCCTACAATGAGCAGTTCTTC
- many TRBJ1-2 TRBV5-6 CASSSGPIYGYTF TGTGCCAGCAGCTCGGGACCGATCTATGGCTACACCTTC
- many TRBJ2-1 TRBV9 CASSVAPGWGVNEQFF TGTGCCAGCAGCGTAGCGCCGGGTTGGGGGGTCAATGAGCAGTTCTTC
TRBD2 many TRBJ2-7 TRBV9 CASSPRLADSYEQYF TGTGCCAGCAGCCCTCGACTAGCGGACTCCTACGAGCAGTACTTC
- many TRBJ2-7 TRBV20-1 CSARSDRTYEQYF TGCAGTGCTAGAAGCGACAGAACCTACGAGCAGTACTTC
- many TRBJ2-5 TRBV7-2 CASSLSPASGRLVSGSQETQYF TGTGCCAGCAGCTTATCCCCCGCTAGTGGGCGACTAGTGTCAGGAAGCCAGGAGACCCAGTACTTC
- - TRBJ2-2 TRBV9 CASSVVLTAELFF TGTGCCAGCAGCGTAGTACTCACCGCGGAGCTGTTTTTT
TRBD2 - TRBJ2-5 TRBV12-3/TRBV12-4 CASSLVREGLYF TGTGCCAGCAGTTTAGTGCGGGAGGGTCTGTACTTC
TRBD1 many TRBJ1-1 TRBV19 CASIGRDRGSMNTEAFF TGTGCCAGTATTGGGAGGGACAGGGGAAGTATGAACACTGAAGCTTTCTTT
TRBD1 many TRBJ2-7 TRBV29-1 CSVTGQATYEQYF TGCAGCGTTACGGGACAGGCCACCTACGAGCAGTACTTC
TRBD2 few TRBJ2-7 TRBV6-5 CASSPRTSGRMSSYEQYF TGTGCCAGCAGTCCCAGGACTAGCGGGAGGATGAGCTCCTACGAGCAGTACTTC
- many TRBJ1-4 TRBV15 CATSREGTIGEKLFF TGTGCCACCAGCAGGGAGGGAACGATTGGTGAAAAACTGTTTTTT
- - TRBJ1-5 TRBV7-3 CASSRLGARVQPQHF TGTGCCAGCAGCCGACTTGGGGCCAGGGTTCAGCCCCAGCATTTT
TRBD2 many TRBJ2-3 TRBV5-1 CASSSGRGTDTQYF TGCGCCAGCAGTAGCGGGAGGGGAACAGATACGCAGTATTTT